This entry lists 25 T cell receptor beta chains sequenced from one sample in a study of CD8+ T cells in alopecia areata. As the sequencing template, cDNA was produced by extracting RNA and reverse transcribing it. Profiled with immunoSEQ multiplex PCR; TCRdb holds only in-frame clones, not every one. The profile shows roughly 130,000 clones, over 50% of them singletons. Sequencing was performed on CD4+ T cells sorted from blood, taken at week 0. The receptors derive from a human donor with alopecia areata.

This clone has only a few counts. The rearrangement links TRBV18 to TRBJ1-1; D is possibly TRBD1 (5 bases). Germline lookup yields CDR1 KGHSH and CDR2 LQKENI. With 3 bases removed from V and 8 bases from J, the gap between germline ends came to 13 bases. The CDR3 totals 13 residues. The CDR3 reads CASSPVRENEAFF. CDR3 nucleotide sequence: TGTGCCAGCTCACCCGTCAGGGAAAACGAAGCTTTCTTT.

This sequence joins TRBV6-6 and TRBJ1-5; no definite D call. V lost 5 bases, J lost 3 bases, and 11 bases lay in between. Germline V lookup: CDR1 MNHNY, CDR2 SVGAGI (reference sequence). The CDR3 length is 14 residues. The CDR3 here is CASSTPGFNQPQHF. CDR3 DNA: TGTGCCAGCAGTACGCCCGGATTCAATCAGCCCCAGCATTTT.

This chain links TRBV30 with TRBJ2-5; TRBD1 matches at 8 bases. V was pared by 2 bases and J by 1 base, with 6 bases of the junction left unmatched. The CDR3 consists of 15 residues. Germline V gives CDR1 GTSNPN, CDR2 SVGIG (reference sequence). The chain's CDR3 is CAWSTRTGSQETQYF. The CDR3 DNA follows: TGTGCCTGGAGTACCCGGACAGGGAGCCAAGAGACCCAGTACTTC.

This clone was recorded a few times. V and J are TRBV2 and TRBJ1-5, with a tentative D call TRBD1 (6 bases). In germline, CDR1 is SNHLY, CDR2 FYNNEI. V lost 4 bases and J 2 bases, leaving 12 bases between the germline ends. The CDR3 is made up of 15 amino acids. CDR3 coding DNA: TGTGCCAGCAGTGGGGCGACAGGCGGCAATCAGCCCCAGCATTTT. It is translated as CASSGATGGNQPQHF.

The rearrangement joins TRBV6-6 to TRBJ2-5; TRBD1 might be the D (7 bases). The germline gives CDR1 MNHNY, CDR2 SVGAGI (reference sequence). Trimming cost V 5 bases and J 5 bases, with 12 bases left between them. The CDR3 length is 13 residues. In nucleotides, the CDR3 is TGTGCCAGCAGTCTTCCAGGGGGGGAGACCCAGTACTTC. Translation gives CASSLPGGETQYF.

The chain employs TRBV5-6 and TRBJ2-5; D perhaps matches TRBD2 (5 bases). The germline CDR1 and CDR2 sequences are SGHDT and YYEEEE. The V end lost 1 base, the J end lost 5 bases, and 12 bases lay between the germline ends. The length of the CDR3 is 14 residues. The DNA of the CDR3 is TGTGCCAGCAGCTTGCCGGGGAGTCCCGAGACCCAGTACTTC. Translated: CASSLPGSPETQYF.

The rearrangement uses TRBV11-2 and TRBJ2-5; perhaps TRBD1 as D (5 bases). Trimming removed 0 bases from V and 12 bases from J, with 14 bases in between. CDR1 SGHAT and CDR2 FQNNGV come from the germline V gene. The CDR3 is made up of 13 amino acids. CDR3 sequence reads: CASSLEVAGIKYF. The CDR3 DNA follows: TGTGCCAGCAGCTTAGAGGTTGCAGGGATTAAGTACTTC.

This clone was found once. The CDR3 region is CASSELRDQETQYF. CDR3 sequence (DNA): TGTGCCAGCAGTGAATTGAGGGACCAAGAGACCCAGTACTTC. This rearrangement joins TRBV25-1 to TRBJ2-5, with a tentative D call TRBD2 (5 bases). With 1 base removed from V and 0 bases from J, the gap between germline ends came to 6 bases. Germline V lookup: CDR1 MGHDK, CDR2 SYGVNS. The CDR3 is 14 residues long.

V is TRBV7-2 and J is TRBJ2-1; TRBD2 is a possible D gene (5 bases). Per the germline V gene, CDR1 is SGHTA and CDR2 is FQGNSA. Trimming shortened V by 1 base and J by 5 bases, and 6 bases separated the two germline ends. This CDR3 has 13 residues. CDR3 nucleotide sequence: TGTGCCAGCAGCTTAGTGACTAACAATGAGCAGTTCTTC. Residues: CASSLVTNNEQFF. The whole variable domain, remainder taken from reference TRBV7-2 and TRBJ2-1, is GAGVSQSPSNKVTEKGKDVELRCDPISGHTALYWYRQSLGQGLEFLIYFQGNSAPDKSGLPSDRFSAERTGGSVSTLTIQRTQQEDSAVYLCASSLVTNNEQFFGPGTRLTVL.

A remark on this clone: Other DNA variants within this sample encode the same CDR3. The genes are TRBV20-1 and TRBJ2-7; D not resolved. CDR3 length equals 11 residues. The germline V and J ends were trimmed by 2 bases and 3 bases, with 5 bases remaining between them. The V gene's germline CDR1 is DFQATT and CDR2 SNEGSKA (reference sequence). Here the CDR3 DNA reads TGCAGTGCTAGATCGGGCTACGAGCAGTACTTC. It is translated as CSARSGYEQYF.

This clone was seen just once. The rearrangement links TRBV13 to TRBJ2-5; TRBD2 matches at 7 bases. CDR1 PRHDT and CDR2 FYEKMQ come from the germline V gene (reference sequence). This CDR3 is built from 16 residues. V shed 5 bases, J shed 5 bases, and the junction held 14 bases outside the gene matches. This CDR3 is CASSAKTSLTRETQYF. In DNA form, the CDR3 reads TGTGCCAGCAGCGCTAAGACTAGCCTTACGCGGGAGACCCAGTACTTC. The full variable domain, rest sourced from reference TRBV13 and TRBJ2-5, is AAGVIQSPRHLIKEKRETATLKCYPIPRHDTVYWYQQGPGQDPQFLISFYEKMQSDKGSIPDRFSAQQFSDYHSELNMSSLELGDSALYFCASSAKTSLTRETQYFGPGTRLLVL.

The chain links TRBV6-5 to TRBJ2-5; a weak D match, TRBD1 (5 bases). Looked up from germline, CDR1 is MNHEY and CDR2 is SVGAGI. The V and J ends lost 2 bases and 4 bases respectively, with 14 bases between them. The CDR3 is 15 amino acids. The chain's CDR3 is CASSYNYPQGETQYF. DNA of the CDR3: TGTGCCAGCAGTTACAACTACCCCCAGGGAGAGACCCAGTACTTC.

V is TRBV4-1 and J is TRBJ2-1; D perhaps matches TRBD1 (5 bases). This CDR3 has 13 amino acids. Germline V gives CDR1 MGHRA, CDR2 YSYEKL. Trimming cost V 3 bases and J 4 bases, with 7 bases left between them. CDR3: CASSQTVYNEQFF. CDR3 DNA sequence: TGCGCCAGCAGCCAGACAGTTTACAATGAGCAGTTCTTC.

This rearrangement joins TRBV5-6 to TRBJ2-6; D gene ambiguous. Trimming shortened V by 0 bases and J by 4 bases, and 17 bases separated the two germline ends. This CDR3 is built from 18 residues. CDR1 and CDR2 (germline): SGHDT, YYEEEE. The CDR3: CASSLEWSSALGANVLTF. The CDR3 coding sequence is TGTGCCAGCAGCTTGGAATGGAGCTCGGCGTTAGGGGCCAACGTCCTGACTTTC.

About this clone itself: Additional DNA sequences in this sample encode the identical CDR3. CDR3 sequence (DNA): TGTGCCAGCAGCTTAGGAACTGAAGCTTTCTTT. Translated: CASSLGTEAFF. The chain carries TRBV7-9 and TRBJ1-1; no clear D. Looked up from germline, CDR1 is SEHNR and CDR2 is FQNEAQ (reference sequence). V gave up 1 base and J gave up 5 bases, with 2 bases separating them. This CDR3 is built from 11 residues.

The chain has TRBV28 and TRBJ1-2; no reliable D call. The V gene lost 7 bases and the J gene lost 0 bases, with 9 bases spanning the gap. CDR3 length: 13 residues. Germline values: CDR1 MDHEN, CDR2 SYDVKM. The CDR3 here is CASTLTANYGYTF. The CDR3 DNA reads TGTGCCAGCACCTTGACGGCTAACTATGGCTACACCTTC.

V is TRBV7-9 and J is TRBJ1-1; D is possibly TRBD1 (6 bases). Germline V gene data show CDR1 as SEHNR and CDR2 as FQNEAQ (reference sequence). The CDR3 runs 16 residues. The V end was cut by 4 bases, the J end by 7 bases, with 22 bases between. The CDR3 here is CASSSTLPVGGDEAFF. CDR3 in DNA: TGTGCCAGCAGCTCCACTCTACCTGTAGGGGGTGATGAAGCTTTCTTT.

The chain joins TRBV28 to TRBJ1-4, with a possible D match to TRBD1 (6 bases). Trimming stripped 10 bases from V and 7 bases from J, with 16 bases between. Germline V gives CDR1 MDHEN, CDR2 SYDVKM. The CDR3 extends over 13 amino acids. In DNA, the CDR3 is TGTGCCACCGGACGGACAGTCGGTGAAAAACTGTTTTTT. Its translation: CATGRTVGEKLFF. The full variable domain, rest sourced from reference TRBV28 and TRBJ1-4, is DVKVTQSSRYLVKRTGEKVFLECVQDMDHENMFWYRQDPGLGLRLIYFSYDVKMKEKGDIPEGYSVSREKKERFSLILESASTNQTSMYLCATGRTVGEKLFFGSGTQLSVL.

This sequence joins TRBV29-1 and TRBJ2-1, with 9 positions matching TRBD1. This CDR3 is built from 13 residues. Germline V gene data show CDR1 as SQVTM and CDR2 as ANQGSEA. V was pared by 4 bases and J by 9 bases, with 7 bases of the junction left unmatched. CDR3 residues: CSVAGTGLREQFF. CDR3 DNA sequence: TGCAGCGTTGCCGGGACAGGGTTACGTGAGCAGTTCTTC.

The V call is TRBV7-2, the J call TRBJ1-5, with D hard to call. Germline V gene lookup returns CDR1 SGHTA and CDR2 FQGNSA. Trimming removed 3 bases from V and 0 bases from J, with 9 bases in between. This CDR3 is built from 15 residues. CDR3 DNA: TGTGCCAGCAGCTTTTCTCCGTATAGCAATCAGCCCCAGCATTTT. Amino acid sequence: CASSFSPYSNQPQHF. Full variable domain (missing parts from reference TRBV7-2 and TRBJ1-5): GAGVSQSPSNKVTEKGKDVELRCDPISGHTALYWYRQSLGQGLEFLIYFQGNSAPDKSGLPSDRFSAERTGGSVSTLTIQRTQQEDSAVYLCASSFSPYSNQPQHFGDGTRLSIL.

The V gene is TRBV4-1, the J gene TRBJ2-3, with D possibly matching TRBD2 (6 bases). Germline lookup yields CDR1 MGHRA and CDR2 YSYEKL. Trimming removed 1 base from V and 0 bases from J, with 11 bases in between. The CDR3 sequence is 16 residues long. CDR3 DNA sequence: TGCGCCAGCAGCCAAGCTAGCGCATCTAGCACAGATACGCAGTATTTT. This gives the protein CASSQASASSTDTQYF.

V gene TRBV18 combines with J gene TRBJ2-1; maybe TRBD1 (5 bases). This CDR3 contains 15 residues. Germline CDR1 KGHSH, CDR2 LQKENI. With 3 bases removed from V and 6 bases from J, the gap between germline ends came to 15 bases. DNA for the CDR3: TGTGCCAGCTCACCGACTCCAGGGTACACCAATGAGCAGTTCTTC. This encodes CASSPTPGYTNEQFF.

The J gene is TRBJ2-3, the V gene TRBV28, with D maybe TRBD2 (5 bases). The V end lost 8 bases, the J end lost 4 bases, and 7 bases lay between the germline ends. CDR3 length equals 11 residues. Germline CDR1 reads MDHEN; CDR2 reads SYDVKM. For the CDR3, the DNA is TGTGCCAGCCGAGGGCCAGATACGCAGTATTTT. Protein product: CASRGPDTQYF.

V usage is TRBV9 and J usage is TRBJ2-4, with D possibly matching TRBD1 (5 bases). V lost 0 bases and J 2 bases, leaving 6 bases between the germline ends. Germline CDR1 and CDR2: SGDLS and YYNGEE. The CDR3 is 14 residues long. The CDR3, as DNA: TGTGCCAGCAGCGTAGCAGGGTCCAAAAACATTCAGTACTTC. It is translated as CASSVAGSKNIQYF.

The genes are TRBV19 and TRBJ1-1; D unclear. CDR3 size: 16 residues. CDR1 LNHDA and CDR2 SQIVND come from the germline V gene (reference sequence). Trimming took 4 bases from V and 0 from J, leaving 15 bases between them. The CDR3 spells CASSTAVGSMNTEAFF. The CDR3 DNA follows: TGTGCCAGTAGTACCGCGGTGGGCAGTATGAACACTGAAGCTTTCTTT.